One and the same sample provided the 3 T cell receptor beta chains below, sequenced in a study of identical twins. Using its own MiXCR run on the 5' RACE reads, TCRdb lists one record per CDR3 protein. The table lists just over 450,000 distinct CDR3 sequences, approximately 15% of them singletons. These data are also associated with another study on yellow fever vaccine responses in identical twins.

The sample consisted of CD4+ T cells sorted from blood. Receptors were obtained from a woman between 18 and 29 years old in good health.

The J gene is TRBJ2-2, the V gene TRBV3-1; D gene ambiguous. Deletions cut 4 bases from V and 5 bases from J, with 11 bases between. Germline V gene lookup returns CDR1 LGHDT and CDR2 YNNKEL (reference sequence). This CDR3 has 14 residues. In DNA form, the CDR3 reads TGTGCCAGCAGCCCATCACTGGGAACCGGGGAGCTGTTTTTT. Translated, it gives CASSPSLGTGELFF. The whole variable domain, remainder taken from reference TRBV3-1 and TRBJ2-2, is DTAVSQTPKYLVTQMGNDKSIKCEQNLGHDTMYWYKQDSKKFLKIMFSYNNKELIINETVPNRFSPKSPDKAHLNLHINSLELGDSAVYFCASSPSLGTGELFFGEGSRLTVL.

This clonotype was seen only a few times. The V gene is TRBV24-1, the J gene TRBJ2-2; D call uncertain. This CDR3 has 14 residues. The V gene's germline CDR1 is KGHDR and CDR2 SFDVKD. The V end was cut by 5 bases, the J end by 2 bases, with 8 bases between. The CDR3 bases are TGTGCCACCAGTGGGAACACAAACACCGGGGAGCTGTTTTTT. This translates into CATSGNTNTGELFF.

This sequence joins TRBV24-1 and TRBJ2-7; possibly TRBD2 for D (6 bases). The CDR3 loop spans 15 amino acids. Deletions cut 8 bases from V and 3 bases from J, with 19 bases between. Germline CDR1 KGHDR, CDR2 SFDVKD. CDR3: CATTPGLEKCYEQYF. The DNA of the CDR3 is TGTGCCACCACTCCGGGACTCGAAAAGTGCTACGAGCAGTACTTC.